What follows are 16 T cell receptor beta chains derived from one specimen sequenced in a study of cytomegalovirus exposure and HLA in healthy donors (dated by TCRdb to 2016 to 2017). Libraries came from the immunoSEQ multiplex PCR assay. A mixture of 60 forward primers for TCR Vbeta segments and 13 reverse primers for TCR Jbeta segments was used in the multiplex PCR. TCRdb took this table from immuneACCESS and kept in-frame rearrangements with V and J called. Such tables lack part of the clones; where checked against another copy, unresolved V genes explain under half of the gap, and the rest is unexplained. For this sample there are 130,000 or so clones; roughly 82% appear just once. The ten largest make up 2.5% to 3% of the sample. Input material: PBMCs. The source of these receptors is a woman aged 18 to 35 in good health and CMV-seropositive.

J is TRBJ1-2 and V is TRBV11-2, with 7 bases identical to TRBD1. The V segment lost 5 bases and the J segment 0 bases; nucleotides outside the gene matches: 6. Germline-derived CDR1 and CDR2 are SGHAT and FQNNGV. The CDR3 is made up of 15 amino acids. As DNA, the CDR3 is TGTGCCAGCAGCGTGGGTCAGGGGGCTAACTATGGCTACACCTTC. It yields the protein CASSVGQGANYGYTF.

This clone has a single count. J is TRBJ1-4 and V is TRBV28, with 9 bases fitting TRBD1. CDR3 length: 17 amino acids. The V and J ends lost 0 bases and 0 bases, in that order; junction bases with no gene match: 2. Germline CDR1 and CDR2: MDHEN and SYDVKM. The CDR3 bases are TGTGCCAGCAGTTTATGGGACAGGGGAGCAACTAATGAAAAACTGTTTTTT. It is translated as CASSLWDRGATNEKLFF.

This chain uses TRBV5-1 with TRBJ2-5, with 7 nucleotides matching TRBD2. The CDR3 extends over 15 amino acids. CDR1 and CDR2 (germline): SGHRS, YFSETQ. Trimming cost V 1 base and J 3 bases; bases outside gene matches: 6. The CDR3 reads CASSLFGGNEETQYF. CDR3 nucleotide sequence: TGCGCCAGCAGCTTGTTCGGGGGGAACGAAGAGACCCAGTACTTC.

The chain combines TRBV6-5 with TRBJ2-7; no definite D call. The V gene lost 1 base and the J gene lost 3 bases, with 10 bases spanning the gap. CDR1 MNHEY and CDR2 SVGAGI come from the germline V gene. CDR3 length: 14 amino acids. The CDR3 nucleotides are TGTGCCAGCAGTTACTTGAGACTGGACTACGAGCAGTACTTC. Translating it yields CASSYLRLDYEQYF.

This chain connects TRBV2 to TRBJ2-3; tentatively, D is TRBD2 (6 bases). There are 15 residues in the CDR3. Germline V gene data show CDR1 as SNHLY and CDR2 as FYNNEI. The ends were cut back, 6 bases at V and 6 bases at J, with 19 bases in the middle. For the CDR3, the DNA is TGTGCCAGCAGCCCCGGACTGACCGCGGGGGATACGCAGTATTTT. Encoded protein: CASSPGLTAGDTQYF. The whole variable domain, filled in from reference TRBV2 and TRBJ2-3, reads EPEVTQTPSHQVTQMGQEVILRCVPISNHLYFYWYRQILGQKVEFLVSFYNNEISEKSEIFDDQFSVERPDGSNFTLKIRSTKLEDSAMYFCASSPGLTAGDTQYFGPGTRLTVL.

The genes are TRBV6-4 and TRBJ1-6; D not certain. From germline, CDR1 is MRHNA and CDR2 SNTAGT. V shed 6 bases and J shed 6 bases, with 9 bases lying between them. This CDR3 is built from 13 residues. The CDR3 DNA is TGTGCCAGCAGCCCCGAGGGTAATTCACCCCTCCACTTT. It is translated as CASSPEGNSPLHF.

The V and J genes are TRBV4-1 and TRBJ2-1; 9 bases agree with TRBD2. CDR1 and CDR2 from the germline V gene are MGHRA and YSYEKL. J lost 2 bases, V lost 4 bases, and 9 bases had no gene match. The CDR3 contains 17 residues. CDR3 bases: TGCGCCAGCAGCCGCTTGTTAGCGGGAGAAACCTACAATGAGCAGTTCTTC. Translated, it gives CASSRLLAGETYNEQFF.

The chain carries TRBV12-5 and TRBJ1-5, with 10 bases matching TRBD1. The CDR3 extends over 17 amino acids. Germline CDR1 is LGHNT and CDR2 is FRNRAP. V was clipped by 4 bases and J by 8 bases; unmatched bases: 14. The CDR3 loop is CASGSRRTGGELEPQHF. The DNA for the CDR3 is TGTGCTAGTGGTTCCCGAAGGACAGGGGGAGAACTGGAGCCCCAGCATTTT.

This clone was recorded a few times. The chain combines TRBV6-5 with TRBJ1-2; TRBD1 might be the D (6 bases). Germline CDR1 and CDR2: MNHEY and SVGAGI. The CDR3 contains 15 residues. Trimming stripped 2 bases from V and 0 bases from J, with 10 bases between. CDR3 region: CASSYLGQPNYGYTF. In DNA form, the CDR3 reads TGTGCCAGCAGTTACCTAGGACAGCCTAACTATGGCTACACCTTC.

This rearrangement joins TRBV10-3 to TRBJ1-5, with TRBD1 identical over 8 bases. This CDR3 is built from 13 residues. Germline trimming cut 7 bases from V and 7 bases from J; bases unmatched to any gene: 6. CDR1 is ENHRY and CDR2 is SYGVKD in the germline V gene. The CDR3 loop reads CAIKGQGDQPQHF. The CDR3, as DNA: TGTGCCATCAAAGGACAGGGAGACCAGCCCCAGCATTTT.

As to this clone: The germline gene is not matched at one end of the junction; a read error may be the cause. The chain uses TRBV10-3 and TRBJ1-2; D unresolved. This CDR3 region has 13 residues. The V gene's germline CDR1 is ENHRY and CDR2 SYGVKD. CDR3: CAISEYLGYGYTF. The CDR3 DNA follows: TGTGCCATCAGCGAGTATCTAGGCTATGGCTACACCTTC.

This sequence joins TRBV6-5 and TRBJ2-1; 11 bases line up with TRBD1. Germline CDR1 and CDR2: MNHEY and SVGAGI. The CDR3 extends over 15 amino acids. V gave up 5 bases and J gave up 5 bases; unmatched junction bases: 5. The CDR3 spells CASSIRDRGNNEQFF. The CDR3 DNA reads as TGTGCCAGCAGTATCCGGGACAGGGGGAACAATGAGCAGTTCTTC.

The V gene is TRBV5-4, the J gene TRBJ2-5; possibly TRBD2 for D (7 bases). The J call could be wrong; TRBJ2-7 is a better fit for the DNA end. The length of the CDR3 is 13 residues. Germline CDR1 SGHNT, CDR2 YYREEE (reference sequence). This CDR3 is CASSPGGPYEQYF. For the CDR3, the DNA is TGTGCCAGCAGCCCCGGGGGGCCCTACGAGCAGTACTTC.

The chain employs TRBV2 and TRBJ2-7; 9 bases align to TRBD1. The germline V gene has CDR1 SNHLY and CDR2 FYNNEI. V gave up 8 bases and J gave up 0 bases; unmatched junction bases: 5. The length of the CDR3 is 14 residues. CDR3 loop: CASLDRGSSYEQYF. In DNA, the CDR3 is TGTGCCAGCCTTGACAGGGGGAGCTCCTACGAGCAGTACTTC. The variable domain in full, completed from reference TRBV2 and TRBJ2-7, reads EPEVTQTPSHQVTQMGQEVILRCVPISNHLYFYWYRQILGQKVEFLVSFYNNEISEKSEIFDDQFSVERPDGSNFTLKIRSTKLEDSAMYFCASLDRGSSYEQYFGPGTRLTVT.

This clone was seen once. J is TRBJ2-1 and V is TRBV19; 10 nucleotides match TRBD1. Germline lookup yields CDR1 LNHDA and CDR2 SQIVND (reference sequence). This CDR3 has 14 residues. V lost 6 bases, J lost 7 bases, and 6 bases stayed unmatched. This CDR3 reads CASRPRQGANEQFF. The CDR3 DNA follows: TGTGCCAGTAGACCGAGACAGGGGGCTAATGAGCAGTTCTTC.

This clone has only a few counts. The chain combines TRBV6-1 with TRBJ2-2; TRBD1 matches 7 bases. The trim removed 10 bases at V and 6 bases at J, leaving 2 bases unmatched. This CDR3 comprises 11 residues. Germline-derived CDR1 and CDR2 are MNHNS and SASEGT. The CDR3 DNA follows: TGTGCCAAAACAGGGGCCGGGGAGCTGTTTTTT. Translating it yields CAKTGAGELFF.